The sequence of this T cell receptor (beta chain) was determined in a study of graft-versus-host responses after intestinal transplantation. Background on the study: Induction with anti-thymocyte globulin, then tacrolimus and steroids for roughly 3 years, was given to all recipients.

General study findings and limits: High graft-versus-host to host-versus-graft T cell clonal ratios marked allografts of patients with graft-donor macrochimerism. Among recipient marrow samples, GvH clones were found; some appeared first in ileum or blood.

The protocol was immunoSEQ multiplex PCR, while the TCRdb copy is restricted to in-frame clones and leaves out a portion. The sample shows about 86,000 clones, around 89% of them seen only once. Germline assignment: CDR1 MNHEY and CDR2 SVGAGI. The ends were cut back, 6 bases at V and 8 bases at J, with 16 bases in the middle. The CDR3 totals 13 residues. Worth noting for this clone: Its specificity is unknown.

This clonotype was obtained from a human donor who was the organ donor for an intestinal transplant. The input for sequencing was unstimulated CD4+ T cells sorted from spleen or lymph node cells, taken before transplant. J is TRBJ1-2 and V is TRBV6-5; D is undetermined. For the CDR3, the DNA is TGTGCCAGCAGCCAAACGGGGTATGGAGGCTACACCTTC. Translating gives CASSQTGYGGYTF.